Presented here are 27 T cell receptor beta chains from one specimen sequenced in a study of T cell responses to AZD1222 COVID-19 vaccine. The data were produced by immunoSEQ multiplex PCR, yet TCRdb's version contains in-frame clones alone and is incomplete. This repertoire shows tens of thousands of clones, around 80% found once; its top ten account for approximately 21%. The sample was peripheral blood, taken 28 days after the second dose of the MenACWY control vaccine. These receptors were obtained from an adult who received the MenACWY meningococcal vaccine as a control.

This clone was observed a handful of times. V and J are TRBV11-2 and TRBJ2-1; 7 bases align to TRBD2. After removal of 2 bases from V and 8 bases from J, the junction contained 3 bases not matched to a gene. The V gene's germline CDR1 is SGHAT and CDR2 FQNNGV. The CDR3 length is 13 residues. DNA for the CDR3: TGTGCCAGCAGCTTAATTGGGAGGGATGAGCAGTTCTTC. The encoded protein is CASSLIGRDEQFF.

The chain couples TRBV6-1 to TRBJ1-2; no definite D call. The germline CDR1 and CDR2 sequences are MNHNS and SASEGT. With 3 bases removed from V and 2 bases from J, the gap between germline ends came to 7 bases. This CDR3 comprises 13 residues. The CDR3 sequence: CASSDPLNYGYTF. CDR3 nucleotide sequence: TGTGCCAGCAGTGATCCCCTGAACTATGGCTACACCTTC.

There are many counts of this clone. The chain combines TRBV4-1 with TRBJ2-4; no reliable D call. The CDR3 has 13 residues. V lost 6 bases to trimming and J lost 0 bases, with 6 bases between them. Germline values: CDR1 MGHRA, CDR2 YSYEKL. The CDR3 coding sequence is TGCGCCAGCAGTGAGATAGCCAAAAACATTCAGTACTTC. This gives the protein CASSEIAKNIQYF.

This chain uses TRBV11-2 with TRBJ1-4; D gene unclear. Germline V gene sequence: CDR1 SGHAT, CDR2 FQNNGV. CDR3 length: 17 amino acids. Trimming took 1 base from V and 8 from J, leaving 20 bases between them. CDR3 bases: TGTGCCAGCAGCTTAGCCCTTGGTAGGGCGCCATCCGAAAAACTGTTTTTT. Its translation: CASSLALGRAPSEKLFF.

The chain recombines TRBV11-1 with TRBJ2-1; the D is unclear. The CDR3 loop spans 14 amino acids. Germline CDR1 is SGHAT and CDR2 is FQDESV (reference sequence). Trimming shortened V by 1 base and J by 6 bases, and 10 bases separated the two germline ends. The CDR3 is CASSLGIVGNEQFF. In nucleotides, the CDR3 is TGTGCCAGCAGCTTAGGAATTGTAGGCAATGAGCAGTTCTTC.

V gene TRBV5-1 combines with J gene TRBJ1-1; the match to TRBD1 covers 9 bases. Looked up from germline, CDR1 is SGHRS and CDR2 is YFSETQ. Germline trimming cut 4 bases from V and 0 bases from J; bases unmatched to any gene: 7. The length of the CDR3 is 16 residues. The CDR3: CASSEDRGNMNTEAFF. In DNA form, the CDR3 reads TGCGCCAGCAGCGAGGACAGGGGAAATATGAACACTGAAGCTTTCTTT.

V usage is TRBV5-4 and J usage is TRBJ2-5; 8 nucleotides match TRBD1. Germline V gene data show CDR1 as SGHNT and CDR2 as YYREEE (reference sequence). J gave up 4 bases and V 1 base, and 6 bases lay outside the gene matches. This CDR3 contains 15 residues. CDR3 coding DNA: TGTGCCAGCAGCTTGTCGCCAGGGGGCGTAGAGACCCAGTACTTC. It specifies CASSLSPGGVETQYF.

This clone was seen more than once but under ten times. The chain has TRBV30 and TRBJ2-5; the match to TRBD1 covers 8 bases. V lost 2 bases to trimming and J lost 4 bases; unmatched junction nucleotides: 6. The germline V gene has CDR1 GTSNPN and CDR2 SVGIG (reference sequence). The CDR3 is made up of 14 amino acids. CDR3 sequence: CAWSPGQGGETQYF. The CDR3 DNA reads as TGTGCCTGGAGTCCAGGACAGGGAGGAGAGACCCAGTACTTC.

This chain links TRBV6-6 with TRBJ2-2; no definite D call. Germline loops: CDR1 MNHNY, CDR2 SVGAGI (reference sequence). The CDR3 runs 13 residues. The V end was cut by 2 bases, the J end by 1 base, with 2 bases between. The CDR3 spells CASSYQNTGELFF. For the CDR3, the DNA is TGTGCCAGCAGTTACCAGAACACCGGGGAGCTGTTTTTT.

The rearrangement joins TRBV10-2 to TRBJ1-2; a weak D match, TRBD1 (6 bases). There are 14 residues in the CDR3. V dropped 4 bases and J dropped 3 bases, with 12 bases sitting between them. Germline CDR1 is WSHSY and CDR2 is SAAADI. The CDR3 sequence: CASSVQGIYYGYTF. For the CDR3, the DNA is TGCGCCAGCAGTGTTCAGGGGATTTACTATGGCTACACCTTC.

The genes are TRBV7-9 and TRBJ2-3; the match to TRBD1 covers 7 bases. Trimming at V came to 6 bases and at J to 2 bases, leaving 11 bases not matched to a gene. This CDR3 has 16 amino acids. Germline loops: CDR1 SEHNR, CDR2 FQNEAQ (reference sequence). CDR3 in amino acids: CASSLTGATITDTQYF. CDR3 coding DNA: TGTGCCAGCAGTTTAACAGGGGCCACAATCACAGATACGCAGTATTTT.

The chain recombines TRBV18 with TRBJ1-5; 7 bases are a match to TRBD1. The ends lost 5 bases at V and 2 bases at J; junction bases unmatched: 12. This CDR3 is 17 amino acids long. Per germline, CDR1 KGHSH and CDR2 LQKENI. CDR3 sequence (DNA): TGTGCCAGCTCAAACCAAGAGGGGGCGAGAGGCAATCAGCCCCAGCATTTT. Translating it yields CASSNQEGARGNQPQHF.

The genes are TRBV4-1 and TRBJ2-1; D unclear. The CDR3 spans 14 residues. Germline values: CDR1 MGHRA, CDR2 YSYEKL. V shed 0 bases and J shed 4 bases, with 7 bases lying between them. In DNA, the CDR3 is TGCGCCAGCAGCCAAGAGGTGGGGTACAATGAGCAGTTCTTC. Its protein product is CASSQEVGYNEQFF.

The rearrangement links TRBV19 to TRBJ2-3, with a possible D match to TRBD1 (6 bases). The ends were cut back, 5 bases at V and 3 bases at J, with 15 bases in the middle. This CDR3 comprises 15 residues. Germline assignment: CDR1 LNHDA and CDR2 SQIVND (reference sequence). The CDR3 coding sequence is TGTGCCAGTAGTTCCCCCGGACAGCCTACAGATACGCAGTATTTT. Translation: CASSSPGQPTDTQYF.

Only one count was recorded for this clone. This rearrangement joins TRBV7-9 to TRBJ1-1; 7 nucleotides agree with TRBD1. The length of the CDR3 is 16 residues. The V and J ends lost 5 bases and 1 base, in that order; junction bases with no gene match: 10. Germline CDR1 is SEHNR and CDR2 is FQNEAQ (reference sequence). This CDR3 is CASSPRQGSGNTEAFF. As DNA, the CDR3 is TGTGCCAGCAGCCCTCGACAGGGATCAGGGAACACTGAAGCTTTCTTT.

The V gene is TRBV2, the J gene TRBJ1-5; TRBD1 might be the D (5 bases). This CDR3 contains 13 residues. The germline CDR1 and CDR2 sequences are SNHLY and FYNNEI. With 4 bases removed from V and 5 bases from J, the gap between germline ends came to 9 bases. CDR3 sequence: CASSGWGYQPQHF. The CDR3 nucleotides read TGTGCCAGCAGTGGATGGGGGTATCAGCCCCAGCATTTT.

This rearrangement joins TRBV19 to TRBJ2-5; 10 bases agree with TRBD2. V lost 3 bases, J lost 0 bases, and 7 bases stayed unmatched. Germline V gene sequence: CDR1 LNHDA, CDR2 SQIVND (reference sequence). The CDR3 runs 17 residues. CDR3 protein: CASSMLAGAGYQETQYF. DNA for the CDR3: TGTGCCAGTAGTATGCTAGCGGGGGCCGGGTACCAAGAGACCCAGTACTTC.

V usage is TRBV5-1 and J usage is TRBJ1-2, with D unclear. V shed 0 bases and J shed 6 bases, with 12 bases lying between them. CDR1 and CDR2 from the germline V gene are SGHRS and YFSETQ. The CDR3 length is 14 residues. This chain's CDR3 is CASSLAVSRDGYTF. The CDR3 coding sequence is TGCGCCAGCAGCTTGGCCGTATCAAGGGATGGCTACACCTTC.

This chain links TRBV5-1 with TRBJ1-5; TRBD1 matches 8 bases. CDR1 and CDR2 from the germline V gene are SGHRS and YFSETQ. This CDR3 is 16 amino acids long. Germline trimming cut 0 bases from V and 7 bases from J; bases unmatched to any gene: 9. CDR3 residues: CASSLVPGQGNQPQHF. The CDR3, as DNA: TGCGCCAGCAGCTTGGTTCCAGGACAGGGAAACCAGCCCCAGCATTTT. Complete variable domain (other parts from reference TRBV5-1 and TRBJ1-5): KAGVTQTPRYLIKTRGQQVTLSCSPISGHRSVSWYQQTPGQGLQFLFEYFSETQRNKGNFPGRFSGRQFSNSRSEMNVSTLELGDSALYLCASSLVPGQGNQPQHFGDGTRLSIL.

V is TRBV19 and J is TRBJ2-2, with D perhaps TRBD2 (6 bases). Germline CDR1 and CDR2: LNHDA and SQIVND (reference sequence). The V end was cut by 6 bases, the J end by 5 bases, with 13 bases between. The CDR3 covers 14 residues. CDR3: CASSPGLRTGELFF. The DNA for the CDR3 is TGTGCCAGTAGCCCGGGACTCCGTACCGGGGAGCTGTTTTTT. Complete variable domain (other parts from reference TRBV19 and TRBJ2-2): DGGITQSPKYLFRKEGQNVTLSCEQNLNHDAMYWYRQDPGQGLRLIYYSQIVNDFQKGDIAEGYSVSREKKESFPLTVTSAQKNPTAFYLCASSPGLRTGELFFGEGSRLTVL.

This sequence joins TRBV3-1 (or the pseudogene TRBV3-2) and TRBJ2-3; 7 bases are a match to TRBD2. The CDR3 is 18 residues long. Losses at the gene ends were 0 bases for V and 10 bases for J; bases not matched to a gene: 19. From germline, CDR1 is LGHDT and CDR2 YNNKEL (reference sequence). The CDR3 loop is CASSQEGQTSVMGVAQYF. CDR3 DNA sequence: TGTGCCAGCAGCCAAGAGGGGCAAACTAGCGTGATGGGAGTGGCGCAGTATTTT.

CDR3 bases: TGTGCCAGCAGCTTAAGGATTAGCGGCAGTGGTCAGTTCTTC. It specifies CASSLRISGSGQFF. The V gene is TRBV11-2, the J gene TRBJ2-1; a weak D match, TRBD2 (6 bases). CDR3 size: 14 residues. The V end was cut by 2 bases, the J end by 13 bases, with 18 bases between. Germline V lookup: CDR1 SGHAT, CDR2 FQNNGV.

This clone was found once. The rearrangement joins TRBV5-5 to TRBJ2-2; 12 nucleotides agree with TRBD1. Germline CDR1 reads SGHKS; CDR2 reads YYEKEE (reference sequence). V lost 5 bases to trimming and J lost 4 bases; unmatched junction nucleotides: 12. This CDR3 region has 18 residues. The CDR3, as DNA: TGTGCCAGCAGGTTATTCTCCGGGACAGGGGGCGGCACCGGGGAGCTGTTTTTT. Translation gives CASRLFSGTGGGTGELFF.

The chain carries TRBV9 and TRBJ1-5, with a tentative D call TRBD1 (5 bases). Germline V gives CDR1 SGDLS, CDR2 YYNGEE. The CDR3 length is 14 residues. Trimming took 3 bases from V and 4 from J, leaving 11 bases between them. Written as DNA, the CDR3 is TGTGCCAGCAGCGCCGACAGCGGGAATCAGCCCCAGCATTTT. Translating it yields CASSADSGNQPQHF.

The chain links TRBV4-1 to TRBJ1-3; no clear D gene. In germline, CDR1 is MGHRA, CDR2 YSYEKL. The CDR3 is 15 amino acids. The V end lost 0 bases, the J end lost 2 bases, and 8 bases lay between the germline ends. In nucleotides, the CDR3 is TGCGCCAGCAGCCAAGATCCGAATGCTGGAAACACCATATATTTT. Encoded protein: CASSQDPNAGNTIYF.

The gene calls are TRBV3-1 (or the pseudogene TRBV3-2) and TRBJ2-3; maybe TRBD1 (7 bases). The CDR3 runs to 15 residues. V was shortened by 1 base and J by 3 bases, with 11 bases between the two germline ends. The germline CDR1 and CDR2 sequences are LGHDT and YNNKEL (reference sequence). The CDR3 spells CASSQVTGRTDTQYF. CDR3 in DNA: TGTGCCAGCAGCCAAGTGACAGGGAGGACAGATACGCAGTATTTT.

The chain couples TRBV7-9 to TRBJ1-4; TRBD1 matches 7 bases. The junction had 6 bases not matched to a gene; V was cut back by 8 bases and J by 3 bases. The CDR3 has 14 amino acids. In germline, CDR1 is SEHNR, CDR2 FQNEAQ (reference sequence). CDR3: CASRARGPNEKLFF. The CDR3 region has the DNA TGTGCCAGCCGTGCGAGGGGGCCTAATGAAAAACTGTTTTTT.